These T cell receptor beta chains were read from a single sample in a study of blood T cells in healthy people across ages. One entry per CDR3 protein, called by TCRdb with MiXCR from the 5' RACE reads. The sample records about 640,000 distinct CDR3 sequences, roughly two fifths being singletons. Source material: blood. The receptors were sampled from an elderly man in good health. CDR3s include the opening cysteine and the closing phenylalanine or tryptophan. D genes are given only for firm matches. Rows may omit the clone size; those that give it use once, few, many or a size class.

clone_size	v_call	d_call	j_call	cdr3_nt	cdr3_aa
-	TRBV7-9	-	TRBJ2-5	TGTGCCAGCGCGGACTACCAAGAGACCCAGTACTTC	CASADYQETQYF
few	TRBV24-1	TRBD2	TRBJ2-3	TGTGCCACCAGTGATTTATTAGCGGGAAGCACAGATACGCAGTATTTT	CATSDLLAGSTDTQYF
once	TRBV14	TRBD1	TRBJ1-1	TGTGCCAGCAGCCAAGATCGGACAGGGGTTTTCATCGGCACTGAAGCTTTCTTT	CASSQDRTGVFIGTEAFF
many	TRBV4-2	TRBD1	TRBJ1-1	TGTGCCAGCAGCCAAATCCCGGGACAGGGAGGGATGAACACTGAAGCTTTCTTT	CASSQIPGQGGMNTEAFF
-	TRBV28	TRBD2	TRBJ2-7	TGTGCCAGCACTTTCTCTAGCGGGAGGACCTACGAGCAGTACTTC	CASTFSSGRTYEQYF
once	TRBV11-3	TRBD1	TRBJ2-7	TGTGCCAGCAGAGGGACAGGGACCGGCGAGCAGTACTTC	CASRGTGTGEQYF
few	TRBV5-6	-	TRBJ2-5	TGTGCCAGCAGCACCCCAGGGGTCGGAGAGACCCAGTACTTC	CASSTPGVGETQYF
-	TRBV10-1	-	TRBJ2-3	TGCGCCAGCAGTGGGTTATCTGGGGGCACAGATACGCAGTATTTT	CASSGLSGGTDTQYF
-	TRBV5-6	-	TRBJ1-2	TGTGCCAGCAGCTCGGGCCGGCGGGACTATGGCTACACCTTC	CASSSGRRDYGYTF
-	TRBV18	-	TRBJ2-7	TGTGCCAGCTCAAGAATAGCAGGGGCGGAATCCTACGAGCAGTACTTC	CASSRIAGAESYEQYF
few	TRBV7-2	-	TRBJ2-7	TGTGCCAGCAGAACCGGGACCGACTACGAGCAGTACTTC	CASRTGTDYEQYF
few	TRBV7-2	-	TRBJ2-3	TGTGCCAGCAGCTTAGTTGCCAGTGGCTCAGATACGCAGTATTTT	CASSLVASGSDTQYF
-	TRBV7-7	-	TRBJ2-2	TGTGCTAGCAGCTTAGCCGAGTCAACCGGGGAGCTGTTTTTT	CASSLAESTGELFF
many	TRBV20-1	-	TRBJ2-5	TGCAGTGCTAGACAGGGGGGACCTCAAGAGACCCAGTACTTC	CSARQGGPQETQYF
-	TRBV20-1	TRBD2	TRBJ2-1	TGCAGTGCTGAACCAGCGGGAACTGAGCAGTTCTTC	CSAEPAGTEQFF
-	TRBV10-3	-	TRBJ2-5	TGTGCCATCAATTGGGCGGGACTCCAAGAGACCCAGTACTTC	CAINWAGLQETQYF
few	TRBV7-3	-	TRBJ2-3	TGTGCCAGCAGCATCCTTTTCACAGATACGCAGTATTTT	CASSILFTDTQYF
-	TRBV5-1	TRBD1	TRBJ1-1	TGCGCCAGCAGCACGTTACAGGGGGCGCCGAACACTGAAGCTTTCTTT	CASSTLQGAPNTEAFF
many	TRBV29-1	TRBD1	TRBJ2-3	TGCAGCGCCACAGGGGGCGGAGGAGATACGCAGTATTTT	CSATGGGGDTQYF
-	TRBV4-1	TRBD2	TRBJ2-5	TGCGCCAGCAGCCAAGTGACCACCCCGGGAGGCAGGAAAGAGACCCAGTACTTC	CASSQVTTPGGRKETQYF
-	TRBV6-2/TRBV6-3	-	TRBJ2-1	TGTGCCACCTCTATGGGATTGTACAATGAGCAGTTCTTC	CATSMGLYNEQFF
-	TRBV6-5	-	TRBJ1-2	TGTGCCAGCAGACAGGACTCTGGATATGGCTACACCTTC	CASRQDSGYGYTF
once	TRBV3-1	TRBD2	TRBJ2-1	TGTGCCACCAGGCCCCGATCCGGGACTAGCGGGATTGTGGGGTACAACGAGCAGTTCTTC	CATRPRSGTSGIVGYNEQFF
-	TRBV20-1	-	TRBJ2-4	TGCAGTGCTAGATCAGGAGGGCTAGCGCTAGCCAAAAACATTCAGTACTTC	CSARSGGLALAKNIQYF
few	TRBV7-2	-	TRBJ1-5	TGTGCCAGCAGCTTACAGAGCAATCAGCCCCAGCATTTT	CASSLQSNQPQHF
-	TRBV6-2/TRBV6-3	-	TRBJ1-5	TGTGCCAGCAGTTACGCAGGGTTTTATGAGGATCAGCCCCAGCATTTT	CASSYAGFYEDQPQHF
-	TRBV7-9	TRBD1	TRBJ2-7	TGTGCCAGCAGCGCCTCCGGGACAGGGAGGCAGTACTTC	CASSASGTGRQYF
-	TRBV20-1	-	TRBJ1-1	TGCAGTGCTAGAGATCAGGGCACTGAAGCTTTCTTT	CSARDQGTEAFF
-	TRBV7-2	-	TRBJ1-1	TGTGCCAGCAGCTTAGAAATGGCCACTGAAGCTTTCTTT	CASSLEMATEAFF
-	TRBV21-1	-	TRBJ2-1	TGTGCCTGCAGCAAAGTTCGGGTGGCTTCCTACAATGAGCAGTTCTTC	CACSKVRVASYNEQFF
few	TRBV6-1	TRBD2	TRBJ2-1	TGTGCCAGCAGCCGCGGGACTAGCGGGTTGTCCTACAATGAGCAGTTCTTC	CASSRGTSGLSYNEQFF
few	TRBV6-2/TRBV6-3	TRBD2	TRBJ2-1	TGTGCCACCCATCGTTCTAGCGGGAGGAATGAGCAGTTCTTC	CATHRSSGRNEQFF
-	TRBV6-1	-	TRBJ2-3	TGTGCCAGCAGCCCGGGGACGGTAGCAGATACGCAGTATTTT	CASSPGTVADTQYF
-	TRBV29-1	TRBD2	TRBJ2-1	TGCAGCGTTGACTCCCTAGCGGGAGTCTCCTACAATGAGCAGTTCTTC	CSVDSLAGVSYNEQFF
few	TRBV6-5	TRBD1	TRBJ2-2	TGTGCCAGCAGAACGGGACAGACGAACACCGGGGAGCTGTTTTTT	CASRTGQTNTGELFF
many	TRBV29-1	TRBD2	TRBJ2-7	TGCAGCGTTGATGGGCAGCGGGAGGGCTCCTACGAGCAGTACTTC	CSVDGQREGSYEQYF
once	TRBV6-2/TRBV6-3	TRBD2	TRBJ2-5	TGTGCCAGCAGTTACGCGGGACTAGCGGGGCCCAAAGAGACCCAGTACTTC	CASSYAGLAGPKETQYF
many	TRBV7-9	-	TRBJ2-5	TGTGCCAGCAGCTTCCAGGGATCGGGAGAGACCCAGTACTTC	CASSFQGSGETQYF
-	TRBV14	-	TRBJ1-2	TGTGCCATCAGCCAAGGGGAACCCGCTGACTACACCTTC	CAISQGEPADYTF
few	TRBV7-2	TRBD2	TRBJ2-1	TGTGCCAGCAGCTTAGTGTCGGGAGGGACGGCGGCCTACAATGAGCAGTTCTTC	CASSLVSGGTAAYNEQFF
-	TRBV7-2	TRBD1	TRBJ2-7	TGTGCCAGCAGCTTAGGTCCTAGCGTAGGGACAGGCGAGCAGTACTTC	CASSLGPSVGTGEQYF
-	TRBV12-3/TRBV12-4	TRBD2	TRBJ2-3	TGTGCCAGCAAGAGGCGGGGGAGAACAGATGCGGAGTATTTT	CASKRRGRTDAEYF
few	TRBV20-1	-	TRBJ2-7	TGCAGTGCTAGAGTCGAAAGGGCAAGACGCGAGCAGTACTTC	CSARVERARREQYF
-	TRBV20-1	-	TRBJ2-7	TGCAGTGCTAGAGATGGCAGGATAACCTACGAGCAGTACTTC	CSARDGRITYEQYF
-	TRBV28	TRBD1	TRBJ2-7	TGTGCCAGCCAACAGGGGGACGAGCAGTACTTC	CASQQGDEQYF
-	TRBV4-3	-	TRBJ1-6	TGCGCCAGCAGCCAAGACAGGGGAAGGTCACCCCTCCACTTT	CASSQDRGRSPLHF
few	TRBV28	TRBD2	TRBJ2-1	TGTGCCGGCAGTGCCGTTACTAGCGGGCAGTTCTTC	CAGSAVTSGQFF
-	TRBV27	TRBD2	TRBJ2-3	TGTGCCAGCAGATCGACCGGGACTAGGAACGGAGATACGCAGTATTTT	CASRSTGTRNGDTQYF
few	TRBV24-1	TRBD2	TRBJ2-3	TGTGCCACCAGTGACATAGCGGGAGCTTCAGATACGCAGTATTTT	CATSDIAGASDTQYF
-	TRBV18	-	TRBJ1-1	TGTGCCAGCTCACCAACAATGAACACTGAAGCTTTCTTT	CASSPTMNTEAFF
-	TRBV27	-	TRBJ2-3	TGTGCCAGCAGTTCCCCAAAGACGCAGTATTTT	CASSSPKTQYF
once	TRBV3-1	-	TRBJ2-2	TGTGCCAGCAGCCGCTTAGTGAGTGCCGGGGAGCTGTTTTTT	CASSRLVSAGELFF
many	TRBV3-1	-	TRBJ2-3	TGTGCCAGCAGTCTCCTCCGGGGGGCTGGTGACACAGATACGCAGTATTTT	CASSLLRGAGDTDTQYF
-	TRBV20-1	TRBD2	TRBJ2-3	TGCAGTGCTCTGACTAGCGGGAGACAAGATACGCAGTATTTT	CSALTSGRQDTQYF
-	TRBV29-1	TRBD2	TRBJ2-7	TGCAGCGTCCCAAGCCGGACTAGCGGGAGCTACAATGAGCAGTACTTC	CSVPSRTSGSYNEQYF
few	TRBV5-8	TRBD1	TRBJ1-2	TGTGCCAGCAGCCCTAAGGCCCCGGGACAGGGCCTAACAAACTATGGCTACACCTTC	CASSPKAPGQGLTNYGYTF
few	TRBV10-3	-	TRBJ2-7	TGTGCCATCAGTGAGGTAGCACCCAGCGGACGCGAGCAGTACTTC	CAISEVAPSGREQYF
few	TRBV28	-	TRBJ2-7	TGTGCCAGCAGTCCTAACAGGGATCCCTACGAGCAGTACTTC	CASSPNRDPYEQYF
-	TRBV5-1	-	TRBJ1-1	TGCGCCAGCAGCAGGGTACAGGTGAACACTGAAGCTTTCTTT	CASSRVQVNTEAFF